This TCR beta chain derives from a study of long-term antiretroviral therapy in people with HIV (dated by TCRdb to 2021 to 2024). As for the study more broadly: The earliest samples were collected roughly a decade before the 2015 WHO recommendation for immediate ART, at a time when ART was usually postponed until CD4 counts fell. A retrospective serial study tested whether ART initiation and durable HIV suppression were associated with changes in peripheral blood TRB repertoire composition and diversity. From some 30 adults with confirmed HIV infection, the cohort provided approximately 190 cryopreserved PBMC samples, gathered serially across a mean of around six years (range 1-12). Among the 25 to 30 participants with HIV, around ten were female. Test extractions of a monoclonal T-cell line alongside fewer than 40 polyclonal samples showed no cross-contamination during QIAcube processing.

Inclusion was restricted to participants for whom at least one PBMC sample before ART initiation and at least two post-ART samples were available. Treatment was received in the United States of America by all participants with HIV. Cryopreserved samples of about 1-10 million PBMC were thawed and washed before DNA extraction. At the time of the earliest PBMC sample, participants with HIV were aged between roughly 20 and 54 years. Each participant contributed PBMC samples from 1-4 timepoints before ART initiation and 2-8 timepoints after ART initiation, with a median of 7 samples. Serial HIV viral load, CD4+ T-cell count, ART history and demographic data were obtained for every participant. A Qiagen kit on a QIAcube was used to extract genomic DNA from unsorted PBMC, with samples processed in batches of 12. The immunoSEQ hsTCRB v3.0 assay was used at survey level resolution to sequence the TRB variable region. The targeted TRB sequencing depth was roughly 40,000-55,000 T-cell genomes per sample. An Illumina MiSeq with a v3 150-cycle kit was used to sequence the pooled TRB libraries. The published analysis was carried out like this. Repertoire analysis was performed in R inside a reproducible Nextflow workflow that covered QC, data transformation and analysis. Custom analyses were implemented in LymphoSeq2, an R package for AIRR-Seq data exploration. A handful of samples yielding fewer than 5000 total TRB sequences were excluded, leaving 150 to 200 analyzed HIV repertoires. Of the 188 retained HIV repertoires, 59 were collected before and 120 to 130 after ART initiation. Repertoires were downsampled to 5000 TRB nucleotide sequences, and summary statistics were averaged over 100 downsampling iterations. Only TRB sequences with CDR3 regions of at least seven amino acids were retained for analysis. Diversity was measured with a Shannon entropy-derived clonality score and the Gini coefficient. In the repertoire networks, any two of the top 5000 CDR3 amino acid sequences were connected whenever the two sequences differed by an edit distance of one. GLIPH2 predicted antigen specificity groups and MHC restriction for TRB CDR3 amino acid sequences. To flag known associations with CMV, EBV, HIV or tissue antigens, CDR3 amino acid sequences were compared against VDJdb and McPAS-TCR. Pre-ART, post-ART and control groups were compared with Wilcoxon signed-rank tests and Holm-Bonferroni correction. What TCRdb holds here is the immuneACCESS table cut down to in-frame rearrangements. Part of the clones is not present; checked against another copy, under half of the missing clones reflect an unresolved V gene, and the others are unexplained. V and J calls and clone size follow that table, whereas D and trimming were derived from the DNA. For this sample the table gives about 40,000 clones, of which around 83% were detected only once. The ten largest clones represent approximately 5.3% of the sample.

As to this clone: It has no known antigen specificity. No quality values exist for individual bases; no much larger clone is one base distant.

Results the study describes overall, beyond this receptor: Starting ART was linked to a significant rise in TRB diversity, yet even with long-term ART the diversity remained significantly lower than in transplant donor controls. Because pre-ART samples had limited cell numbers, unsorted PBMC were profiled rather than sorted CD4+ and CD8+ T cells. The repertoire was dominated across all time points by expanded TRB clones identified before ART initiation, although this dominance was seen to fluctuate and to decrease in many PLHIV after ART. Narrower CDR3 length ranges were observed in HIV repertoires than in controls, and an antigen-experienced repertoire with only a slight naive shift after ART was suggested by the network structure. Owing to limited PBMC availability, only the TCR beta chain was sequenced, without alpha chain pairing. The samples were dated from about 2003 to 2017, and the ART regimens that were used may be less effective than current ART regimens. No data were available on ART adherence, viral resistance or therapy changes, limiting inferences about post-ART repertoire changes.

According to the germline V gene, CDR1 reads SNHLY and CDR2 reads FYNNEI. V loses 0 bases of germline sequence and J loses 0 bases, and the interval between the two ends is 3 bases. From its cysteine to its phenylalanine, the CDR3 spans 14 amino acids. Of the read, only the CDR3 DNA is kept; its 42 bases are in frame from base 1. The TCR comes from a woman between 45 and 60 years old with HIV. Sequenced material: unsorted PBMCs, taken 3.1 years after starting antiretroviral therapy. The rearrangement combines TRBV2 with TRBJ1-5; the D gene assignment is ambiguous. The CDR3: CASSEANSNQPQHF. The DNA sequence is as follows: TGTGCCAGCAGTGAAGCCAATAGCAATCAGCCCCAGCATTTT.